Each of the 18 T cell receptor beta chains below was sequenced from the same sample in a study of somatic mutations in cytotoxic T cells in rheumatoid arthritis. Assay: immunoSEQ multiplex PCR; the TCRdb copy retains only in-frame clones and omits some. The sample consists of thousands of clones, about 90% of them appearing once. The sample was CD8+ T cells sorted from blood. Receptor source: a man in his forties or fifties with rheumatoid arthritis.

This chain uses TRBV7-9 with TRBJ2-7; maybe TRBD1 (5 bases). This CDR3 is 13 amino acids long. V lost 5 bases, J lost 3 bases, and 11 bases lay in between. Germline-derived CDR1 and CDR2 are SEHNR and FQNEAQ (reference sequence). The CDR3 reads CASSDDRGYEQYF. As DNA, the CDR3 is TGTGCCAGCAGCGACGACAGAGGCTACGAGCAGTACTTC. Complete variable domain (other parts from reference TRBV7-9 and TRBJ2-7): DTGVSQNPRHKITKRGQNVTFRCDPISEHNRLYWYRQTLGQGPEFLTYFQNEAQLEKSRLLSDRFSAERPKGSFSTLEIQRTEQGDSAMYLCASSDDRGYEQYFGPGTRLTVT.

This chain connects TRBV4-2 to TRBJ1-1; no reliable D call. CDR1 is LGHNA, CDR2 YNFKEQ, per germline. The V gene lost 0 bases and the J gene lost 3 bases, with 8 bases spanning the gap. This CDR3 is 14 amino acids long. The CDR3 here is CASSQDGEYTEAFF. In nucleotides, the CDR3 is TGTGCCAGCAGCCAAGACGGGGAGTACACTGAAGCTTTCTTT.

The count of this clone is one. J is TRBJ1-1 and V is TRBV11-3, with TRBD1 as a possible D gene (5 bases). CDR1 is SGHNT and CDR2 is YENEEA in the germline V gene. CDR3 length equals 14 residues. V lost 5 bases, J lost 1 base, and 11 bases lay in between. In DNA, the CDR3 is TGTGCCAGCAGCCTCGGACATAGGAACACTGAAGCTTTCTTT. This translates into CASSLGHRNTEAFF.

This clone showed up just a few times. This sample also contains other DNA sequences that code for the same CDR3. The chain recombines TRBV4-1 with TRBJ1-6, with a possible D match to TRBD1 (6 bases). There are 16 residues in the CDR3. Deletions cut 3 bases from V and 5 bases from J, with 14 bases between. CDR1 is MGHRA and CDR2 is YSYEKL in the germline V gene. Here the CDR3 DNA reads TGCGCCAGCAGCCAGGCCAGGGGCAGGGATAATTCACCCCTCCACTTT. Translated: CASSQARGRDNSPLHF.

V usage is TRBV11-2 and J usage is TRBJ1-1, with unresolved D. This CDR3 spans 11 amino acids. Trimming removed 7 bases at V and 4 bases at J, with 7 bases between. Germline-derived CDR1 and CDR2 are SGHAT and FQNNGV. The CDR3 reads CASILGTEAFF. The DNA of the CDR3 is TGTGCCAGCATACTTGGCACTGAAGCTTTCTTT. Supplemented by reference TRBV11-2 and TRBJ1-1, the full variable domain reads EAGVAQSPRYKIIEKRQSVAFWCNPISGHATLYWYQQILGQGPKLLIQFQNNGVVDDSQLPKDRFSAERLKGVDSTLKIQPAKLEDSAVYLCASILGTEAFFGQGTRLTVV.

The rearrangement uses TRBV7-3 and TRBJ1-6; 7 bases are shared with TRBD1. V was clipped by 5 bases and J by 7 bases; unmatched bases: 5. The CDR3 consists of 14 residues. Germline CDR1 is SGHTA and CDR2 is FQGTGA. CDR3 sequence reads: CASSLGTDNSPLHF. The CDR3 DNA sequence: TGTGCCAGCAGCCTCGGGACAGACAATTCACCCCTCCACTTT.

The rearrangement uses TRBV11-2 and TRBJ1-2; D remains unclear. V lost 5 bases and J 3 bases, leaving 10 bases between the germline ends. The CDR3 has 13 amino acids. From germline, CDR1 is SGHAT and CDR2 FQNNGV. The DNA of the CDR3 is TGTGCCAGCAGCCACGGGATTTACTATGGCTACACCTTC. Its translation is CASSHGIYYGYTF.

This chain links TRBV29-1 with TRBJ1-2; D gene uncertain. The CDR3 sequence is 14 residues long. Germline loops: CDR1 SQVTM, CDR2 ANQGSEA. V was cut by 3 bases and J by 0 bases, with 11 bases left in between. CDR3 residues: CSVEPLGANYGYTF. CDR3 sequence (DNA): TGCAGCGTTGAGCCTCTGGGAGCTAACTATGGCTACACCTTC.

The V call is TRBV29-1, the J call TRBJ2-7; weak D call: TRBD1 (5 bases). V was cut by 1 base and J by 3 bases, with 10 bases left in between. The germline V gene has CDR1 SQVTM and CDR2 ANQGSEA. The CDR3 runs to 13 residues. The CDR3 reads CSVEVTELYEQYF. CDR3 bases: TGCAGCGTTGAAGTGACAGAACTCTACGAGCAGTACTTC.

The chain is built from TRBV7-6 and TRBJ2-3, with 8 bases fitting TRBD2. Germline V gene sequence: CDR1 SGHVS, CDR2 FNYEAQ. After removal of 0 bases from V and 4 bases from J, the junction contained 12 bases not matched to a gene. The CDR3 totals 18 residues. CDR3 region: CASSLAVSAGATSDTQYF. Written as DNA, the CDR3 is TGTGCCAGCAGCTTAGCTGTCTCAGCGGGGGCGACGTCAGATACGCAGTATTTT.

The chain carries TRBV7-6 and TRBJ2-3; TRBD2 aligns across 9 bases. After removal of 0 bases from V and 4 bases from J, the junction contained 11 bases not matched to a gene. The CDR3 totals 18 residues. Germline lookup yields CDR1 SGHVS and CDR2 FNYEAQ. The CDR3 nucleotides are TGTGCCAGCAGCTTAGCGATTTGGGCGGGGGGGCATTCAGATACGCAGTATTTT. Translated: CASSLAIWAGGHSDTQYF.

This clone was counted only a few times. The chain uses TRBV13 and TRBJ2-5; 9 bases fit TRBD2. Trimming took 2 bases from V and 3 from J; bases not matched to a gene: 4. The germline V gene encodes CDR1 PRHDT and CDR2 FYEKMQ (reference sequence). The length of the CDR3 is 15 residues. CDR3 in amino acids: CASSLKGGGEETQYF. DNA for the CDR3: TGTGCCAGCAGCTTAAAGGGCGGGGGGGAAGAGACCCAGTACTTC.

The genes are TRBV7-3 and TRBJ2-5; 9 nucleotides agree with TRBD2. The CDR3 length is 15 residues. The J segment lost 5 bases and the V segment lost 6 bases, leaving 10 bases of the junction unmatched. Looked up from germline, CDR1 is SGHTA and CDR2 is FQGTGA. In DNA form, the CDR3 reads TGTGCCAGCAGTCAACTAGCGGGTAGTCCGGAGACCCAGTACTTC. Its protein is CASSQLAGSPETQYF.

The J gene is TRBJ2-5, the V gene TRBV4-2; 12 nucleotides agree with TRBD2. This CDR3 is built from 17 residues. V was pared by 1 base and J by 2 bases, with 5 bases of the junction left unmatched. The germline gives CDR1 LGHNA, CDR2 YNFKEQ. CDR3 loop: CASSQGTSGVYQETQYF. The CDR3 bases are TGTGCCAGCAGCCAAGGGACTAGCGGGGTTTATCAAGAGACCCAGTACTTC.

On this clone: Germline and junction disagree at one end, which may indicate a read error. This same CDR3 is encoded by further DNA sequences in the sample. The chain recombines TRBV5-5 with TRBJ1-6; the D is unclear. Looked up from germline, CDR1 is SGHKS and CDR2 is YYEKEE (reference sequence). This CDR3 has 14 amino acids. CDR3 sequence: CASSLGGYNSPLHF. The CDR3 nucleotides read TGTGCCAGCAGCTTGGGAGGGTATAATTCCCCCCTCCACTTT.

In this sample, this clone turned up once. The V gene is TRBV5-1, the J gene TRBJ1-1, with unresolved D. CDR3 length: 13 residues. V gave up 1 base and J gave up 3 bases, with 7 bases separating them. In germline, CDR1 is SGHRS, CDR2 YFSETQ. As DNA, the CDR3 is TGCGCCAGCAGCTTGAGGGAGGACACTGAAGCTTTCTTT. This sequence encodes CASSLREDTEAFF.

The CDR3 region is CASSSPTGPSSYNEQFF. The CDR3 DNA reads TGTGCCAGCAGCTCCCCCACAGGGCCTAGCTCCTACAATGAGCAGTTCTTC. The chain employs TRBV7-9 and TRBJ2-1; D perhaps matches TRBD1 (6 bases). The germline V gene encodes CDR1 SEHNR and CDR2 FQNEAQ (reference sequence). The CDR3 covers 17 residues. Trimming took off 4 bases at V and 0 bases at J, with 16 bases between the two ends.

This chain joins TRBV7-9 and TRBJ1-2, with D perhaps matching TRBD1 (6 bases). The CDR3 is 15 residues long. Trimming took off 0 bases at V and 2 bases at J, with 10 bases between the two ends. Germline loops: CDR1 SEHNR, CDR2 FQNEAQ (reference sequence). Here the CDR3 DNA reads TGTGCCAGCAGCTTAGCTGTGACAGGAAACTATGGCTACACCTTC. Amino acids: CASSLAVTGNYGYTF.